This TCR beta chain was documented in a study of T cell changes during pregnancy in multiple sclerosis (dated by TCRdb to about 2019). For context, the study as a whole: In women with multiple sclerosis, the researchers looked at how the T cell repertoire shifted as pregnancy progressed.

Library preparation used the immunoSEQ multiplex PCR assay. Imported from immuneACCESS, the table was reduced by TCRdb to in-frame sequences with V and J called. These copies leave out some clones; in studies compared against another copy, an unresolved V gene accounts for under half, and the cause of the remainder is not known. This sample is represented by approximately 90,000 clones; approximately 90% of them were singletons. Under 0.95% of the sample is held by the ten biggest clonotypes. Comment on this clone: Its specific antigen is unknown. Qualities for individual bases were not recorded, and no much larger clone is one base off.

CDR1 LNHNV and CDR2 YYDKDF are derived from the germline V gene (reference sequence). The CDR3 numbers 15 residues from cysteine through phenylalanine. The sequence is cut down to CDR3 DNA, 45 bases in frame from base 1. Trimming takes 6 bases off V and 0 bases off J; junction bases not matched to a gene: 2. The chain links TRBV15 with TRBJ2-2, with 9 junctional bases fitting TRBD1. The sequences come from peripheral blood, collected before pregnancy. The receptor was derived from a female donor with multiple sclerosis, enrolled in a pregnancy study. The DNA sequence is TGTGCCACCAGGCGACAGGGGGCGAACACCGGGGAGCTGTTTTTT. Translation gives CATRRQGANTGELFF.